The source of this TCR beta chain is a study of T cell responses to AZD1222 COVID-19 vaccine (dated by TCRdb to the early 2020s). Looking at the study overall: TCR sequencing was performed for roughly 250 trial participants, of whom about 210 were given two doses of AZD1222 and around 26 were given two doses of MenACWY control vaccine. Trial participants were enrolled by age into subgroups of 18-55, 56-69 and 70-plus years, and approximately 150, 30 and 60 TCR-sequenced participants, respectively, were included in these subgroups.

A note on this clone: Its antigen remains undetermined. Base qualities are not recorded, but no much larger clone differs from it by a single base.

What the time point label conveys for this sample: about 28 days (+/-7) after the second vaccine dose. AZD1222 recipients given second doses at about 4 weeks or at about 12 weeks were pooled, since spike-specific TCR depth and breadth were not found to differ between the two schedules. Vaccinee samples were obtained from the UK trials COV001 and COV002, which included a single-blind randomized controlled phase 2/3 trial of AZD1222 (ChAdOx1 nCoV-19) in healthy adults. For TCRbeta chain sequencing, PBMC samples were collected from trial participants at day 0 and at day 28 after the second dose. CDR1 is given as MGHRA and CDR2 as YSYEKL, both from the germline V gene. V is shortened by 4 bases, J by 8 bases, and the region joining them spans 26 bases. The CDR3 holds 18 amino acids from the cysteine to the phenylalanine. Of the read, only the CDR3 DNA is kept; its 54 bases are in frame from base 1. The CDR3 regions of human TCRbeta chains were analyzed by immunosequencing. In the original analysis: Repertoire TCRs were matched against a reference library of SARS-CoV-2-specific TCRs generated with the MIRA antigen-specificity platform. Breadth was defined as the fraction of unique TCRs that were SARS-CoV-2-associated, and depth was defined as the fraction of total T cells that were SARS-CoV-2-associated. Using the MIRA data, each spike-specific TCR was assigned both to the spike region to which the TCR was reactive and to a CD4 or CD8 class. Log10-transformed breadth and depth values were compared by one-way ANOVA with Sidak's multiple comparisons tests. TCRdb stores this immuneACCESS table with in-frame sequences only. Part of the clones is absent; in the studies checked, under half of the shortfall reflects unresolved V genes, and no reason is known for the rest. Clonal size and the V and J genes are those of that table, whereas D and trimming came from the DNA. The sample contains 90,000 to 110,000 clones, approximately 87% of them found a single time. The top ten clones comprise 4.4% of the sample.

What the work shows at the level of the full study, not this receptor alone: A significant rise in spike-specific TCR breadth and depth was observed after two AZD1222 doses relative to day 0 and relative to MenACWY recipients. Reportedly, almost half of the unique spike-specific TCRs recognized epitopes lying outside the regions that are mutated in the B.1.351 and B.1.1.7 variants. In the small 56-69-year group, the increase in depth fell short of significance, most likely because of low power. The vaccine-associated CD4 TCRs covered the entire spike protein, and the dominant responses fell in regions 160-218 and 743-854. Because no day 14 peak-response samples were available, the repertoires could be characterized only after the peak T cell response. Participants were mostly white British, with more females than males. The authors suggested clonal diversity may have been underestimated. Conclusions about previously exposed vaccinees were limited because only a handful of AZD1222 recipients were SARS-CoV-2 seropositive at baseline.

Sequencing was performed on peripheral blood, taken 28 days after the second AZD1222 dose. The V and J genes are TRBV4-1 and TRBJ1-4, with a weak D call of TRBD1 (6 bases match). This receptor was identified in an adult who received the AZD1222 COVID-19 vaccine. The nucleotide sequence reads as follows: TGCGCCAGCAGCCGCACCGGCGGGCAACAGGGTCTTCGGGAAAAACTGTTTTTT. The encoded protein is CASSRTGGQQGLREKLFF.